These T cell receptor beta chains were read from a single sample in a study of cytomegalovirus exposure and HLA in healthy donors. Generated by immunoSEQ multiplex PCR, the TCRdb table keeps only in-frame clones and is missing some. Seen here are under 400,000 clones, roughly 90% observed once, and the top ten hold around 0.96%. Sample: PBMCs. The receptor source for this set is a man between 25 and 39 years old in good health and CMV-seronegative. Each CDR3 is given with its conserved first and last residue. D genes are given only for firm matches. Clone sizes are given selectively: once, few, many, or a class where the clone is expanded.

15,TRBD1,-,TRBV29-1,TRBJ1-2,CSASPGQGGGYGYTF,TGCAGCGCCAGCCCGGGACAGGGAGGCGGCTATGGCTACACCTTC
16,TRBD1,-,TRBV11-2,TRBJ2-5,CASSWDRDRATRTQYF,TGTGCCAGCAGCTGGGACCGGGACAGGGCCACGCGGACCCAGTACTTC
12,-,few,TRBV7-2,TRBJ2-7,CASSTDSYEQYF,TGTGCCAGCAGCACGGACAGCTACGAGCAGTACTTC
13,-,-,TRBV14,TRBJ2-5,CASSQASWETQYF,TGTGCCAGCAGCCAGGCTTCTTGGGAGACCCAGTACTTC
16,-,-,TRBV21-1,TRBJ1-6,CASSKGAGSYNSPLHF,TGTGCCAGCAGCAAAGGTGCGGGGTCCTATAATTCACCCCTCCACTTT
13,-,-,TRBV6-5,TRBJ1-6,CASSNRAEGPLHF,TGTGCCAGCAGTAACCGGGCTGAGGGACCCCTCCACTTT
15,-,-,TRBV13,TRBJ2-7,CASSLSGLARDEQYF,TGTGCCAGCAGCTTAAGTGGTCTAGCTAGGGACGAGCAGTACTTC
13,-,-,TRBV6-1,TRBJ2-1,CASSRVSGNEQFF,TGTGCCAGCTCGAGGGTATCTGGGAATGAGCAGTTCTTC
15,-,-,TRBV19,TRBJ2-2,CASSIKTGNTGELFF,TGTGCCAGTAGTATAAAAACAGGGAACACCGGGGAGCTGTTTTTT
15,-,-,TRBV7-2,TRBJ1-2,CASSLNGERDYGYTF,TGTGCCAGCAGCTTAAATGGGGAGAGGGACTATGGCTACACCTTC
12,-,-,TRBV5-6,TRBJ2-7,CASSLGRYEQYF,TGTGCCAGCAGCTTGGGGAGATACGAGCAGTACTTC
15,-,-,TRBV2,TRBJ1-2,CASRIGAQGSYGYTF,TGTGCCAGCAGGATCGGCGCCCAGGGGAGCTATGGCTACACCTTC
14,-,-,TRBV7-2,TRBJ1-1,CASSSQQVNTEAFF,TGTGCCAGCAGCTCACAACAGGTGAACACTGAAGCTTTCTTT
14,-,-,TRBV5-8,TRBJ2-2,CASRRTANTGELFF,TGTGCCAGCAGAAGGACAGCGAACACCGGGGAGCTGTTTTTT
13,TRBD2,-,TRBV5-1,TRBJ2-7,CASSRGLASEQYF,TGCGCCAGCAGCCGCGGACTAGCGAGCGAGCAGTACTTC